The rows below give T cell receptor beta chains drawn from one sample of a study of T cell repertoires in cytomegalovirus infection. A single record per CDR3 protein comes from TCRdb applying MiXCR to the reads. The data hold a few hundred thousand distinct CDR3 sequences, with 17% observed a single time. Sequencing was carried out using PBMCs. The source of these receptors is a human donor in good health (CMV status not recorded). Some clones in this sample may be carry-over from other donors' samples. Each CDR3 is given with its conserved first and last residue. Clone size is shown for a subset of rows, as once, few, many or a class of expanded clone.

size,J,V,CDR3
many,TRBJ2-7,TRBV12-3/TRBV12-4,CASSLWAGGFYEQYF
NA,TRBJ2-3,TRBV6-1,CASSEVLGLTTDTQYF
many,TRBJ2-3,TRBV12-3/TRBV12-4,CASSFGQGPDTQYF
NA,TRBJ2-6,TRBV28,CATKDGGDSGANVLTF
many,TRBJ1-1,TRBV10-3,CAIGQTGGWTEAFF
once,TRBJ2-5,TRBV20-1,CSARDESIQETQYF
many,TRBJ1-5,TRBV7-8,CASSLAHAQKPQHF
many,TRBJ2-4,TRBV7-2,CASSLGQGEGYIQYF
many,TRBJ2-1,TRBV7-9,CASSSWTGEEFF
many,TRBJ1-1,TRBV7-9,CASRAFGVRTTEAFF
NA,TRBJ1-6,TRBV10-3,CAISETGYDNSPLHF
many,TRBJ2-1,TRBV20-1,CSAKRLAGWDEQFF
few,TRBJ1-6,TRBV28,CASSWETHNSPLHF
NA,TRBJ2-5,TRBV20-1,CSARDAGGAGETQYF
NA,TRBJ2-3,TRBV20-1,CSASLLFLAGGTADTQYF
NA,TRBJ1-2,TRBV20-1,CSARVAGGHGYTF
few,TRBJ1-4,TRBV7-2,CASSVQRGLKEKLFF
NA,TRBJ1-1,TRBV13,CASSPLGRWGTEAFF
many,TRBJ2-7,TRBV4-3,CASSQVMDRGLHEQYF
many,TRBJ1-1,TRBV4-1,CASSQDTIGEAFF
NA,TRBJ2-1,TRBV6-2/TRBV6-3,CAVFPGTGSNEQFF
NA,TRBJ1-1,TRBV14,CASSPRQGWPSEAFF
NA,TRBJ2-3,TRBV6-2/TRBV6-3,CASSSFSRGGTDTQYF
NA,TRBJ1-2,TRBV20-1,CSAQNTGSFNYGYTF
NA,TRBJ1-5,TRBV6-2/TRBV6-3,CASTGTGFNQPQHF
NA,TRBJ1-5,TRBV19,CASSIVGTGGQPQHF
few,TRBJ1-4,TRBV20-1,CSARNQGANEKLFF